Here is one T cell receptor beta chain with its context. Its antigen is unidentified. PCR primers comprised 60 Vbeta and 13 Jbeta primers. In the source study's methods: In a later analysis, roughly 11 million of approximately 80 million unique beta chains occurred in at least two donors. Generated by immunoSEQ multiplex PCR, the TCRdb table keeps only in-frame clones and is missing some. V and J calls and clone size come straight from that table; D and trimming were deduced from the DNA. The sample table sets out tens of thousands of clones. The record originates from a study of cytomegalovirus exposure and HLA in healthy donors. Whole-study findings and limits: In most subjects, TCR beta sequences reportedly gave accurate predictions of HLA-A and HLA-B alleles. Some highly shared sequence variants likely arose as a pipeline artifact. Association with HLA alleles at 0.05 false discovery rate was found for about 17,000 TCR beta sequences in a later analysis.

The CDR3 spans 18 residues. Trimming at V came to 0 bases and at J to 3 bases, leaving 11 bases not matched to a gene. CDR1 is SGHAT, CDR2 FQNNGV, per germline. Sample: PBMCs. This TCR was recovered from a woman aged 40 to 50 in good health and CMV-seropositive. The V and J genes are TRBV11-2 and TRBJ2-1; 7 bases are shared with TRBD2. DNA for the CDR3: TGTGCCAGCAGCTTAGATGGGGCTAGCGGCAGACTCTACAATGAGCAGTTCTTC. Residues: CASSLDGASGRLYNEQFF.